This note documents a single T cell receptor beta chain sequence. This clone was observed a few times. Its specific antigen is unknown. Base-call qualities are not available, and no considerably larger clone is one nucleotide away. These data are taken from a study of the immune and genomic landscape of osteosarcoma (dated by TCRdb to the early 2020s). Study-level background: The overall cohort was composed of about 50 pediatric and adult patients with high-grade osteosarcoma, and a median age at diagnosis of roughly 25 years (range roughly 5-85) was recorded. Poor-risk disease was overrepresented in the cohort, as 73% of patients had an unfavorable pathologic response to standard therapy and over 60% were deceased. Patients in the overall cohort were 60% male, and roughly 80% presented with localized disease at diagnosis. Osteosarcoma specimens were profiled with whole genome, RNA and T-cell receptor sequencing plus immunohistochemistry and reverse phase protein arrays so that immunogenic potential could be defined. The osteosarcoma immunogenomic landscape was characterized by integrating TCR sequencing results with transcriptome, protein array and immunostaining data. The study aimed to explain the limited clinical activity of immune checkpoint inhibitors in osteosarcoma. Two samples from the same tumor site were contributed by each of a few patients.

The tumors sampled were post-treatment primary, local recurrence and metastasis specimens taken from patients with a poor prognosis. The ImmunoSEQ Assay (Adaptive Biotechnologies) was used to immunosequence the CDR3 regions of the TCR beta chain. In the authors' own workflow: TCRB rearrangements, read counts, read proportions and gene usage were exported through the ImmunoSEQ Analyzer platform. Using productive rearrangements, T-cell clonality was calculated as 1 minus Pielou's evenness. In the clonal space homeostasis analysis, clonotypes were binned as rare, small, medium, large or hyperexpanded (0.01 to 1 of the repertoire). TCR productive clonality was compared across immune clusters C1, C2 and C3 using the Wilcoxon rank sum test. The table was pulled from immuneACCESS by TCRdb, which kept in-frame rearrangements only. Such tables lose some clones; where checked, under half of the loss comes from unresolved V genes, and the rest has no known cause. V and J calls plus clone size are reproduced from that table; the DNA served to infer D and trimming. In all, the sample holds roughly 500 clones, and under 85% of those were seen once. Of the sample, under 25% is held by the ten largest clones.

The study at large found these results: Productive TCR clonality was low overall, averaging about 0.091 with a maximum of roughly 0.3, suggesting limited T-cell clonal expansion. In five cases a single hyperexpanded clone dominated the repertoire, and each of those five cases had fewer than 100 T-cell clonotypes. Higher TCR productive clonality was observed in the immune-hot C3 cluster than in the cold C1 cluster, although TCR productive clonality remained low overall. Because osteosarcoma is rare and all possible samples were collected, sample size was not determined by any statistical method. Along with the frozen tumor specimens, matched blood was collected from just a couple of patients. Clonality benchmarks were derived from external normal skin and healthy peripheral blood data rather than from matched normal tissue.

The trim is 6 bases for V and 8 bases for J, with a gap of 13 bases between the germline ends. From cysteine to phenylalanine, the CDR3 is 12 amino acids long. Kept here is only the CDR3 DNA, which spans 36 bases and is read in frame from base 1. The germline V gene encodes CDR1 MNHNY and CDR2 SVGAGI (reference sequence). The chain uses TRBV6-6 and TRBJ1-2; perhaps TRBD1 is the D gene, with 6 bases matching. The clonotype originates from a human donor with osteosarcoma. The specimen was osteosarcoma tumor tissue from the lung. The CDR3 region has the sequence CASSRTDSGYTF. The nucleotides read TGTGCCAGCAGCAGGACAGATAGCGGCTACACCTTC.